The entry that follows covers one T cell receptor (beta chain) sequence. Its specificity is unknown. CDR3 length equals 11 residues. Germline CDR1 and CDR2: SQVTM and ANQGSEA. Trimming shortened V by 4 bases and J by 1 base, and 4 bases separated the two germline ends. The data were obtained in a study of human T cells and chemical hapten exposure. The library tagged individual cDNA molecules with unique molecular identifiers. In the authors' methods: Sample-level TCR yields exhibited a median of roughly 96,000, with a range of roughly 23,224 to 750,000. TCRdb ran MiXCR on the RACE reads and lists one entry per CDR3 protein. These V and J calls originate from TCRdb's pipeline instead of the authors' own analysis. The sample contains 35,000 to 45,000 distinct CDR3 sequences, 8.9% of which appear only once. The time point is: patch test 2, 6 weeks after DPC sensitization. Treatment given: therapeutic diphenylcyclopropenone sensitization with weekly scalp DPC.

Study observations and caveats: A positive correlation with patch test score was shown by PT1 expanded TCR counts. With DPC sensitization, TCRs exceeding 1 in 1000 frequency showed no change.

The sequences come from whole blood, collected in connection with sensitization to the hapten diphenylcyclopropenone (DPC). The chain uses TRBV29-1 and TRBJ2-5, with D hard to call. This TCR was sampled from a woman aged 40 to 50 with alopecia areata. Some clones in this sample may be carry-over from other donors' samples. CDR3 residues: CSVAVQETQYF. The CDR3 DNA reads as TGCAGCGTTGCCGTCCAAGAGACCCAGTACTTC.